This T cell receptor (beta chain) originates from a study of vaccination and CD4 T cells after COVID-19. Study details: Comprising six males and four females, the convalescent participants counted two Hispanic individuals among them. A median of approximately 75 days (range 14 to 241) separated dose two from the taking of post-vaccine samples. No peptide, an HIV-1 Nef pool, or a CEFX pool was what each control culture received.

Sequencing of cultured CD4+ T cell DNA used the Oncomine TCR Beta short-read assay. One entry per CDR3 protein results from TCRdb running MiXCR on the PCR reads. This repertoire shows over 20,000 distinct CDR3 sequences, approximately 44% found once; its top ten account for roughly a tenth. Treatment defined: approximately 11-day PBMC culture with coronavirus spike peptide pools or control peptides (ViraFEST assay). Trimming at V came to 2 bases and at J to 5 bases, leaving 4 bases not matched to a gene. The CDR3 runs to 14 residues. The germline gives CDR1 DFQATT, CDR2 SNEGSKA (reference sequence). Points on this clonotype: Its antigen remains unidentified.

The material sequenced was CD4+ T cells from blood, cultured in vitro. The chain joins TRBV20-1 to TRBJ2-3; 10 positions match TRBD2. The clonotype originates from a human donor who had recovered from COVID-19. The CDR3 DNA reads as TGCAGTGCTAGAATGGGACTAGCGAGAGATACGCAGTATTTT. It specifies CSARMGLARDTQYF.